A single sample gave rise to the 29 T cell receptor beta chains below, sequenced in a study of Tregs in tolerant kidney transplant recipients (dated by TCRdb to 2018 to 2020). The library came from the immunoSEQ multiplex PCR assay. Sourced from immuneACCESS, this table was stored by TCRdb with only in-frame sequences that have V and J called. A share of the clones is absent; for the studies checked, an unresolved V gene accounts for under half, and the remainder has no known explanation. In all, the sample holds about 19,000 clones, and 55% to 75% of those were seen once. 3% to 3.5% of the sample belongs to the ten largest clones. Their recognized antigens are unknown. The sequenced sample was Tregs from blood cultured with allogeneic cells. The receptors were gathered from a human donor in good health.

This clone is categorized as medium-sized. The J gene is TRBJ1-6, the V gene TRBV5-1; unclear D gene. This CDR3 spans 14 amino acids. The germline V gene encodes CDR1 SGHRS and CDR2 YFSETQ. Trimming shortened V by 0 bases and J by 9 bases, and 10 bases separated the two germline ends. This CDR3 reads CASSLGVQVSPLHF. The CDR3 DNA reads as TGCGCCAGCAGCTTGGGGGTCCAGGTTTCACCCCTCCACTTT.

The chain couples TRBV7-9 to TRBJ2-3; D unresolved. Trimming left V 4 bases short and J 3 bases short, with 2 bases between. CDR3 size: 11 residues. From germline, CDR1 is SEHNR and CDR2 FQNEAQ (reference sequence). CDR3 loop: CASSSTDTQYF. In DNA form, the CDR3 reads TGTGCCAGCAGCTCAACAGATACGCAGTATTTT.

The V and J genes are TRBV7-9 and TRBJ1-6, with no clear D. CDR3 length equals 16 residues. CDR1 and CDR2 (germline): SEHNR, FQNEAQ (reference sequence). V lost 1 base and J lost 0, with 7 bases in between. The CDR3 is CASSLGASSYNSPLHF. In nucleotides, the CDR3 is TGTGCCAGCAGCTTAGGAGCGAGCTCCTATAATTCACCCCTCCACTTT. Full variable domain (remainder filled in from reference TRBV7-9 and TRBJ1-6): DTGVSQNPRHKITKRGQNVTFRCDPISEHNRLYWYRQTLGQGPEFLTYFQNEAQLEKSRLLSDRFSAERPKGSFSTLEIQRTEQGDSAMYLCASSLGASSYNSPLHFGNGTRLTVT.

This clone was found once. The V and J genes are TRBV6-5 and TRBJ1-6; the match to TRBD1 covers 8 bases. The V segment lost 6 bases and the J segment 5 bases; nucleotides outside the gene matches: 6. The CDR3 is made up of 15 amino acids. The germline CDR1 and CDR2 sequences are MNHEY and SVGAGI. CDR3 sequence: CASRPPGQDNSPLHF. The CDR3 coding sequence is TGTGCCAGCAGACCTCCGGGACAGGATAATTCACCCCTCCACTTT.

The chain employs TRBV15 and TRBJ1-6, with 8 bases lining up with TRBD1. This CDR3 is 15 amino acids long. CDR1 LNHNV and CDR2 YYDKDF come from the germline V gene (reference sequence). The junction had 5 bases not matched to a gene; V was cut back by 3 bases and J by 7 bases. CDR3 in amino acids: CATSSQGAKNSPLHF. The CDR3 coding sequence is TGTGCCACCAGCAGTCAGGGGGCGAAAAATTCACCCCTCCACTTT.

This clone is medium-sized in the sample. This chain links TRBV29-1 with TRBJ1-2; 7 nucleotides line up with TRBD1. The ends lost 7 bases at V and 5 bases at J; junction bases unmatched: 4. Germline assignment: CDR1 SQVTM and CDR2 ANQGSEA. This CDR3 has 11 amino acids. In nucleotides, the CDR3 is TGCAGCGCCTCGACAGGGTATGGCTACACCTTC. Protein product: CSASTGYGYTF.

The rearrangement uses TRBV7-2 and TRBJ2-3; D uncertain. V lost 2 bases to trimming and J lost 0 bases, with 6 bases between them. CDR1 and CDR2 from the germline V gene are SGHTA and FQGNSA. This CDR3 has 14 residues. CDR3 in amino acids: CASSLYGSTDTQYF. As DNA, the CDR3 is TGTGCCAGCAGCTTATACGGGAGCACAGATACGCAGTATTTT.

The rearrangement uses TRBV4-2 and TRBJ2-3; D perhaps matches TRBD2 (5 bases). Germline assignment: CDR1 LGHNA and CDR2 YNFKEQ. Deletions cut 0 bases from V and 1 base from J, with 11 bases between. The CDR3 has 16 amino acids. CDR3 protein: CASSQEITGGTDTQYF. The CDR3 DNA follows: TGTGCCAGCAGCCAAGAGATCACCGGGGGCACAGATACGCAGTATTTT.

This clone was seen a handful of times. V gene TRBV7-2 combines with J gene TRBJ2-7; D uncertain. V was pared by 7 bases and J by 0 bases, with 13 bases between. This CDR3 spans 14 amino acids. Per germline, CDR1 SGHTA and CDR2 FQGNSA. As DNA, the CDR3 is TGTGCCAGCACCCTCTCAGCCATCTCCTACGAGCAGTACTTC. Its protein product is CASTLSAISYEQYF.

V usage is TRBV7-2 and J usage is TRBJ2-7; the D is unclear. Per the germline V gene, CDR1 is SGHTA and CDR2 is FQGNSA. This CDR3 is 15 amino acids long. V shed 2 bases and J shed 7 bases, with 18 bases lying between them. In DNA form, the CDR3 reads TGTGCCAGCAGCTTAATTGGGTCCTTATTAAAGGAGCAGTACTTC. It specifies CASSLIGSLLKEQYF.

This rearrangement joins TRBV4-2 to TRBJ1-6; TRBD1 aligns across 7 bases. Germline CDR1 is LGHNA and CDR2 is YNFKEQ. The CDR3 extends over 15 amino acids. Trimming cost V 4 bases and J 9 bases; bases outside gene matches: 9. The CDR3 DNA follows: TGTGCCAGCAGCCCCCGGACAGGACGAAGTTCACCCCTCCACTTT. The encoded protein is CASSPRTGRSSPLHF.

In this sample, this clone is medium-sized. V is TRBV7-9 and J is TRBJ1-4, with 8 bases aligning to TRBD1. Per the germline V gene, CDR1 is SEHNR and CDR2 is FQNEAQ (reference sequence). This CDR3 is 15 amino acids long. Germline trimming cut 5 bases from V and 5 bases from J; bases unmatched to any gene: 7. In DNA, the CDR3 is TGTGCCAGCAGCCTTCAGGGGGCTGGAAATGAAAAACTGTTTTTT. It translates to CASSLQGAGNEKLFF.

The CDR3 region has the DNA TGTGCCAGCAGCTTAAGGCCGGGGATGAGGGGAAACACCATATATTTT. Encoded protein: CASSLRPGMRGNTIYF. This chain connects TRBV7-2 to TRBJ1-3; D unclear. This CDR3 is built from 16 residues. V lost 2 bases and J 4 bases, leaving 15 bases between the germline ends. Germline CDR1 and CDR2: SGHTA and FQGNSA.

The rearrangement joins TRBV7-8 to TRBJ2-7, with D possibly matching TRBD2 (6 bases). The germline V and J ends were trimmed by 1 base and 0 bases, with 13 bases remaining between them. CDR1 is SGHVS and CDR2 is FQNEAQ in the germline V gene. This CDR3 is built from 16 residues. CDR3 coding DNA: TGTGCCAGCAGCTTAGGGAGGGGTGGGCTCTCCTACGAGCAGTACTTC. It codes for CASSLGRGGLSYEQYF. The full variable domain, completed using reference TRBV7-8 and TRBJ2-7, is GAGVSQSPRYKVAKRGQDVALRCDPISGHVSLFWYQQALGQGPEFLTYFQNEAQLDKSGLPSDRFFAERPEGSVSTLKIQRTQQEDSAVYLCASSLGRGGLSYEQYFGPGTRLTVT.

This clone has only a few counts. V gene TRBV5-1 combines with J gene TRBJ2-7; 10 bases are shared with TRBD2. The CDR3 runs to 14 residues. Trimming cost V 4 bases and J 5 bases; bases outside gene matches: 6. Germline loops: CDR1 SGHRS, CDR2 YFSETQ. DNA of the CDR3: TGCGCCAGCAGCGTAAGCGGGAGGGAGGACGAGCAGTACTTC. Translated, it gives CASSVSGREDEQYF.

The chain is built from TRBV30 and TRBJ2-1; D might be TRBD1 (6 bases). Germline values: CDR1 GTSNPN, CDR2 SVGIG (reference sequence). Trimming took 2 bases from V and 0 from J, leaving 11 bases between them. This CDR3 comprises 15 residues. CDR3 sequence (DNA): TGTGCCTGGAGTTGGGGGCCTATCTCCTACAATGAGCAGTTCTTC. Amino acids: CAWSWGPISYNEQFF.

This clone was observed a single time. V gene TRBV14 combines with J gene TRBJ1-1; 7 nucleotides agree with TRBD1. Trimming took 4 bases from V and 1 from J; bases not matched to a gene: 6. The CDR3 sequence is 15 residues long. CDR1 is SGHDN, CDR2 FVKESK, per germline. CDR3 in amino acids: CASSPLQGRNTEAFF. CDR3 bases: TGTGCCAGCAGCCCCCTACAGGGGAGGAACACTGAAGCTTTCTTT.

This clone appeared a few times. The genes are TRBV30 and TRBJ1-1, with D perhaps TRBD1 (5 bases). The CDR3 covers 14 residues. Trimming pared 2 bases from V and 11 bases from J, leaving 21 bases between. CDR1 and CDR2 from the germline V gene are GTSNPN and SVGIG (reference sequence). CDR3 sequence reads: CAWSPPVMGPRAFF. CDR3 nucleotide sequence: TGTGCCTGGAGTCCACCGGTGATGGGGCCGCGGGCTTTCTTT.

The chain is built from TRBV7-2 and TRBJ2-6; no clear D gene. The CDR3 length is 15 residues. The germline V gene has CDR1 SGHTA and CDR2 FQGNSA. Trimming took off 1 base at V and 2 bases at J, with 6 bases between the two ends. In nucleotides, the CDR3 is TGTGCCAGCAGCTTAGAGGGTACTGGGGCCAACGTCCTGACTTTC. Translating gives CASSLEGTGANVLTF.

This clone was seen a handful of times. V and J are TRBV18 and TRBJ2-1; either TRBD1 or TRBD2 may supply D (5 bases each). The length of the CDR3 is 18 residues. Germline assignment: CDR1 KGHSH and CDR2 LQKENI. Deletions cut 5 bases from V and 1 base from J, with 21 bases between. The CDR3 DNA reads TGTGCCAGCTCAAGACGGGACCTGACCCCTGGATCCTACAATGAGCAGTTCTTC. Translation gives CASSRRDLTPGSYNEQFF.

This clone has just one count. The J gene is TRBJ2-2, the V gene TRBV5-1, with 7 nucleotides matching TRBD2. Germline values: CDR1 SGHRS, CDR2 YFSETQ. The length of the CDR3 is 15 residues. The trim removed 0 bases at V and 4 bases at J, leaving 3 bases unmatched. CDR3 loop: CASSLAGRSTGELFF. The CDR3 bases are TGCGCCAGCAGCTTGGCCGGGAGGAGCACCGGGGAGCTGTTTTTT.

This sequence joins TRBV5-1 and TRBJ1-4; D is perhaps TRBD1 (5 bases). Germline-derived CDR1 and CDR2 are SGHRS and YFSETQ. The V gene lost 4 bases and the J gene lost 8 bases, with 9 bases spanning the gap. The CDR3 sequence is 12 residues long. The CDR3 coding sequence is TGCGCCAGCAGCCGGGACTTCGAAAAACTGTTTTTT. Its translation: CASSRDFEKLFF.

The rearrangement uses TRBV6-5 and TRBJ2-7; 13 nucleotides agree with TRBD2. Germline V lookup: CDR1 MNHEY, CDR2 SVGAGI. There are 14 residues in the CDR3. Losses at the gene ends were 5 bases for V and 5 bases for J; bases not matched to a gene: 3. In nucleotides, the CDR3 is TGTGCCAGCAGTGGACTAGCGGGAGCGGACGAGCAGTACTTC. Translated: CASSGLAGADEQYF.

The chain joins TRBV5-4 to TRBJ1-5, with D possibly matching TRBD1 (6 bases). Germline V CDR1 and CDR2: SGHNT, YYREEE (reference sequence). Trimming took off 4 bases at V and 7 bases at J, with 15 bases between the two ends. The CDR3 has 14 residues. As DNA, the CDR3 is TGTGCCAGCAGCCTAGGGGGGGCGGACCAGCCCCAGCATTTT. This translates into CASSLGGADQPQHF.

V usage is TRBV27 and J usage is TRBJ2-6; the D is unclear. The CDR3 sequence is 14 residues long. Germline loops: CDR1 MNHEY, CDR2 SMNVEV (reference sequence). Trimming left V 2 bases short and J 1 base short, with 3 bases between. CDR3 amino acids: CASSLLSGANVLTF. The CDR3 coding sequence is TGTGCCAGCAGTTTACTGTCTGGGGCCAACGTCCTGACTTTC.

This sequence joins TRBV5-1 and TRBJ2-1; tentatively, D is TRBD1 (5 bases). Germline values: CDR1 SGHRS, CDR2 YFSETQ. V dropped 7 bases and J dropped 6 bases, with 17 bases sitting between them. CDR3 size: 14 residues. The CDR3 reads CASLRQGSSNEQFF. CDR3 DNA sequence: TGCGCCAGCTTGCGGCAGGGCTCCAGCAATGAGCAGTTCTTC.

The V call is TRBV14, the J call TRBJ1-4, with TRBD1 matching over 11 bases. This CDR3 is built from 14 residues. The germline V gene has CDR1 SGHDN and CDR2 FVKESK. The V and J ends lost 5 bases and 13 bases, in that order; junction bases with no gene match: 9. CDR3 loop: CASSTRTGGAGLFF. The CDR3 bases are TGTGCCAGCAGCACCCGGACAGGGGGCGCAGGACTGTTTTTT.

This chain connects TRBV5-4 to TRBJ2-4; 7 bases match TRBD1. Trimming at V came to 4 bases and at J to 5 bases, leaving 6 bases not matched to a gene. The CDR3 sequence is 14 residues long. Per germline, CDR1 SGHNT and CDR2 YYREEE (reference sequence). CDR3 DNA sequence: TGTGCCAGCAGCCGCGACAGGGTGGAAAACATTCAGTACTTC. Protein: CASSRDRVENIQYF.

The chain is built from TRBV18 and TRBJ1-1, with 7 bases fitting TRBD1. The V and J ends lost 2 bases and 3 bases, in that order; junction bases with no gene match: 3. The CDR3 length is 14 residues. Germline V gives CDR1 KGHSH, CDR2 LQKENI. In DNA, the CDR3 is TGTGCCAGCTCACCAACAGACAGGGACACTGAAGCTTTCTTT. Residues: CASSPTDRDTEAFF. Together with reference TRBV18 and TRBJ1-1, the CDR3 gives the full variable domain: NAGVMQNPRHLVRRRGQEARLRCSPMKGHSHVYWYRQLPEEGLKFMVYLQKENIIDESGMPKERFSAEFPKEGPSILRIQQVVRGDSAAYFCASSPTDRDTEAFFGQGTRLTVV.